The TCR beta chain under discussion was sequenced for a study of T-cell memory formation after mild COVID-19. The sample holds a few counts of this clonotype. Trimming cost V 4 bases and J 7 bases; bases outside gene matches: 7. The CDR3 consists of 15 residues. Germline V gene data show CDR1 as SGHDT and CDR2 as YYEEEE. TCRdb re-called the 5' RACE reads with MiXCR, one entry per CDR3 protein. The sample has roughly 240,000 distinct CDR3 sequences; approximately 15% are singletons. The chain couples TRBV5-6 to TRBJ1-6; 8 nucleotides line up with TRBD1. The receptor was derived from an adult woman who had mild COVID-19 (a few samples of this study predate the infection). Cell type and time point are not known. Specimen: PBMCs or a T cell subset sorted from them (not recorded which). The CDR3 sequence is CASSLADRENSPLHF. CDR3 coding DNA: TGTGCCAGCAGCCTCGCGGACAGGGAAAATTCACCCCTCCACTTT.